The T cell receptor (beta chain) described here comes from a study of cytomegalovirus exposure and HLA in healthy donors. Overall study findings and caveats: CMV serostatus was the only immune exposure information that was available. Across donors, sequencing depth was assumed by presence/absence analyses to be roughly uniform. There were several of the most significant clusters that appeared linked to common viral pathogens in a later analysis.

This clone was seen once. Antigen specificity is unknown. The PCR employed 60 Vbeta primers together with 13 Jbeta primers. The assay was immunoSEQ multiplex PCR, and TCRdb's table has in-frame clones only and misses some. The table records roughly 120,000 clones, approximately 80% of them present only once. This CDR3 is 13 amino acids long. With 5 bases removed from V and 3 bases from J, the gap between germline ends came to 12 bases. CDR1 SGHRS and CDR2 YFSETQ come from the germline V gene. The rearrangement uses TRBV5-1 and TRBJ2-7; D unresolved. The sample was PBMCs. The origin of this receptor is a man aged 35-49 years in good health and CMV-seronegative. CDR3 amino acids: CASRSVVGYEQYF. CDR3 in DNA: TGCGCCAGCAGATCGGTAGTCGGCTACGAGCAGTACTTC.